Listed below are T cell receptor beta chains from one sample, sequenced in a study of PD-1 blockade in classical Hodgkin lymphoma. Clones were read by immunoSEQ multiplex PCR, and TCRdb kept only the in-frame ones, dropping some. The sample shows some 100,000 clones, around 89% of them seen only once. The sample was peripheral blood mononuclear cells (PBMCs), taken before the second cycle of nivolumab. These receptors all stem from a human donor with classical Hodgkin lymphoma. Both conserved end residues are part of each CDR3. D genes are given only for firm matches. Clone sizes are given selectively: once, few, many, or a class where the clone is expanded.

CDR3: CASSGGTPNSNQPQHF
DNA: TGTGCCTCATCAGGCGGGACCCCAAATAGCAATCAGCCCCAGCATTTT
D: .
length: 16
J: TRBJ1-5
V: TRBV27
size: .

CDR3: CASSDGDSNTEAFF
DNA: TGTGCCAGCAGTGACGGCGACAGCAACACTGAAGCTTTCTTT
D: .
length: 14
J: TRBJ1-1
V: TRBV6-4
size: few

CDR3: CASSPPDIGYGYTF
DNA: TGTGCCAGCAGTCCCCCCGACATTGGCTATGGCTACACCTTC
D: .
length: 14
J: TRBJ1-2
V: TRBV28
size: .

CDR3: CASSVAGGTGEQYF
DNA: TGTGCCAGCAGCGTAGCGGGGGGCACGGGGGAGCAGTACTTC
D: .
length: 14
J: TRBJ2-7
V: TRBV9
size: .

CDR3: CASSGDRGLGYEQYF
DNA: TGTGCCAGCAGTGGTGACAGGGGGCTCGGCTACGAGCAGTACTTC
D: TRBD1
length: 15
J: TRBJ2-7
V: TRBV28
size: .

CDR3: CASSQDRTDGNIQYF
DNA: TGTGCCAGCAGCCAAGATCGGACTGATGGAAACATTCAGTACTTC
D: .
length: 15
J: TRBJ2-4
V: TRBV4-2
size: .

CDR3: CASSPVGQGDTEAFF
DNA: TGCGCCAGCAGCCCAGTGGGACAGGGGGACACTGAAGCTTTCTTT
D: TRBD1
length: 15
J: TRBJ1-1
V: TRBV4-3
size: .

CDR3: CAWDTGLGEAFF
DNA: TGTGCCTGGGACACAGGGTTGGGGGAAGCTTTCTTT
D: .
length: 12
J: TRBJ1-1
V: TRBV30
size: .

CDR3: CASSLNLAGGYSDTQYF
DNA: TGTGCCAGCAGCTTGAATTTGGCGGGGGGGTATTCAGATACGCAGTATTTT
D: TRBD2
length: 17
J: TRBJ2-3
V: TRBV5-4
size: .

CDR3: CASSYSDEQYF
DNA: TGTGCCAGCAGTTACTCAGACGAGCAGTACTTC
D: .
length: 11
J: TRBJ2-7
V: TRBV6-6
size: .

CDR3: CASSRFQDTGELFF
DNA: TGTGCCAGCAGCCGGTTCCAAGACACCGGGGAGCTGTTTTTT
D: .
length: 14
J: TRBJ2-2
V: TRBV7-3
size: .

CDR3: CASSFVTNEKLFF
DNA: TGTGCCAGCAGTTTTGTGACTAATGAAAAACTGTTTTTT
D: .
length: 13
J: TRBJ1-4
V: TRBV27
size: .

CDR3: CASGSPPPLHF
DNA: TGTGCTAGTGGCTCTCCCCCTCCCCTCCACTTT
D: .
length: 11
J: TRBJ1-6
V: TRBV12-5
size: once

CDR3: CAWSVAGGTEAFF
DNA: TGTGCCTGGAGTGTGGCAGGGGGCACTGAAGCTTTCTTT
D: TRBD1
length: 13
J: TRBJ1-1
V: TRBV30
size: .

CDR3: CATRGGPEAFF
DNA: TGTGCCACCCGGGGGGGGCCTGAAGCTTTCTTT
D: .
length: 11
J: TRBJ1-1
V: TRBV19
size: once

CDR3: CASSSPGWGGDGYTF
DNA: TGTGCCAGCAGTTCCCCGGGGTGGGGAGGGGATGGCTACACCTTC
D: .
length: 15
J: TRBJ1-2
V: TRBV28
size: .

CDR3: CAIGQLETQYF
DNA: TGTGCCATCGGGCAGTTAGAGACCCAGTACTTC
D: .
length: 11
J: TRBJ2-5
V: TRBV10-3
size: .

CDR3: CASSEAGAPSYNEQFF
DNA: TGTGCCAGCAGCGAAGCGGGGGCGCCCTCCTACAATGAGCAGTTCTTC
D: TRBD2
length: 16
J: TRBJ2-1
V: TRBV9
size: few

CDR3: CSVEYGTMNSEQYF
DNA: TGCAGCGTCGAATATGGGACGATGAATAGCGAGCAGTACTTC
D: .
length: 14
J: TRBJ2-7
V: TRBV29-1
size: .

CDR3: CAISESAGYGNQPQHF
DNA: TGTGCCATCAGTGAGTCGGCAGGGTATGGCAATCAGCCCCAGCATTTT
D: .
length: 16
J: TRBJ1-5
V: TRBV10-3
size: .

CDR3: CASSLPQGGTSYEQYF
DNA: TGTGCCAGCAGCTTGCCGCAGGGGGGGACTTCCTACGAGCAGTACTTC
D: .
length: 16
J: TRBJ2-7
V: TRBV5-4
size: .

CDR3: CASNLLAGGPGTQYF
DNA: TGTGCCAGCAACCTCCTAGCGGGGGGGCCCGGTACGCAGTATTTT
D: TRBD2
length: 15
J: TRBJ2-3
V: TRBV27
size: .

CDR3: CASSYGLSYEQYF
DNA: TGTGCCAGCAGTTACGGGCTTTCCTACGAGCAGTACTTC
D: .
length: 13
J: TRBJ2-7
V: TRBV6-6
size: .

CDR3: CASSPGQNSYEQYF
DNA: TGTGCCAGCAGCCCGGGACAGAACTCCTACGAGCAGTACTTC
D: TRBD1
length: 14
J: TRBJ2-7
V: TRBV9
size: .

CDR3: CASSELAGGTYEQYF
DNA: TGTGCCAGCAGTGAACTAGCGGGGGGTACCTACGAGCAGTACTTC
D: TRBD2
length: 15
J: TRBJ2-7
V: TRBV2
size: .

CDR3: CASSLDGVRGTDIQYF
DNA: TGTGCCAGCAGCTTGGACGGGGTAAGAGGGACGGACATTCAGTACTTC
D: .
length: 16
J: TRBJ2-4
V: TRBV5-8
size: .

CDR3: CASSLEGEREYYGYTF
DNA: TGTGCCAGCAGCTTAGAGGGAGAGCGGGAGTACTATGGCTACACCTTC
D: .
length: 16
J: TRBJ1-2
V: TRBV7-9
size: .

CDR3: CAWSVIRGGTEAFF
DNA: TGTGCCTGGAGTGTAATTAGGGGTGGCACTGAAGCTTTCTTT
D: .
length: 14
J: TRBJ1-1
V: TRBV30
size: .

CDR3: CASGPHREKLFF
DNA: TGTGCCAGCGGGCCACACCGGGAAAAACTGTTTTTT
D: .
length: 12
J: TRBJ1-4
V: TRBV7-9
size: once

CDR3: CASSHTGPGVNTIYF
DNA: TGTGCCAGCAGCCATACGGGACCCGGGGTAAACACCATATATTTT
D: .
length: 15
J: TRBJ1-3
V: TRBV7-2
size: .

CDR3: CASSQDLSPVLTYEQYF
DNA: TGTGCCAGCAGCCAAGATCTATCCCCGGTTTTGACCTACGAGCAGTACTTC
D: .
length: 17
J: TRBJ2-7
V: TRBV4-2
size: .